One sample yielded the 22 T cell receptor beta chains listed below, sequenced in a study of CD8+ T cells in alopecia areata. Separation of pooled cutaneous lymph node cells was by sorting with CD4, CD8alpha, NKG2D, NKG2ACE and other markers. The authors extracted RNA and reverse transcribed it into cDNA as the sequencing template. Profiling relied on immunoSEQ multiplex PCR, and the TCRdb table lists in-frame clones only, not all of them. The sample holds 270,000 or so clones, and no clone turns up only once. The sequencing input was CD4+ T cells sorted from a lymph node. The receptors stem from a C3H/HeJ mouse with alopecia areata. The MHC haplotype of the strain is H2-k.

Notes on this clone: The genes and germline here are from mouse. The CDR3 goes on 4 residues after the read ends, and that part is filled in from the germline J gene. Other DNA variants within this sample encode the same CDR3. The rearrangement links TRBV19 to TRBJ1-2, with 7 positions matching TRBD1. V was clipped by 5 bases and J by 0 bases; unmatched bases: 4. The germline V gene has CDR1 FNHDT and CDR2 SITEND (reference sequence). This CDR3 region has 14 residues. CDR3 loop: CASRTRGANSDYTF. The part of the CDR3 DNA that was read is TGTGCCAGCAGAACCAGGGGGGCAAACTCC.

For this clone: All gene names here are mouse names. The CDR3 end lies 4 residues beyond the end of the read and is filled in from the germline J gene. The chain uses TRBV19 and TRBJ2-1; 9 bases map to TRBD1. This CDR3 contains 14 residues. Germline CDR1 is FNHDT and CDR2 is SITEND (reference sequence). The part of the CDR3 DNA that was read is TGTGCCAGCAGCTCGGACAGGGGAAACTCT. Translated: CASSSDRGNS. The CDR3 in full is CASSSDRGNSEQFF.

Comments on this clone: Gene names are mouse gene names. The read ends 4 residues early relative to the CDR3; the germline J gene fills the gap. This rearrangement joins TRBV19 to TRBJ2-2; 9 bases align to TRBD2. J was trimmed by 0 bases and V by 3 bases; bases with no gene match: 3. Germline V gene data show CDR1 as FNHDT and CDR2 as SITEND (reference sequence). This CDR3 has 16 amino acids. The sequenced part of the CDR3 DNA is TGTGCCAGCAGTAAGACTGGGGGTGCAAACACCGGG. As protein: CASSKTGGANTG. The whole CDR3 protein reads CASSKTGGANTGQLYF.

This clone was counted a few times. Gene names and germline match the mouse. The CDR3 end lies 4 residues beyond the end of the read and is filled in from the germline J gene. This chain uses TRBV1 with TRBJ2-2; 9 positions match TRBD2. The CDR3 length is 15 residues. J was trimmed by 2 bases and V by 5 bases; bases with no gene match: 3. Germline CDR1 is NSQYPW and CDR2 is LRSPGD (reference sequence). The sequenced CDR3 bases are TGCACCTGCAGTACGGGACTGGGCAACACCGGG. Its protein product is CTCSTGLGNTG. The entire CDR3 protein is CTCSTGLGNTGQLYF. Variable domain in full (rest from reference TRBV1 and TRBJ2-2): VTLLEQNPRWRLVPRGQAVNLRCILKNSQYPWMSWYQQDLQKQLQWLFTLRSPGDKEVKSLPGADYLATRVTDTELRLQVANMSQGRTLYCTCSTGLGNTGQLYFGEGSKLTVL.

This clone was seen only a few times. Gene names follow the mouse nomenclature. The CDR3 end is not reached by the read, which stops 4 residues before it; the germline J gene fills it in. The J gene is TRBJ2-5, the V gene TRBV1, with 10 bases matching TRBD2. The CDR3 totals 16 residues. V lost 1 base to trimming and J lost 3 bases; unmatched junction nucleotides: 4. CDR1 and CDR2 (germline): NSQYPW, LRSPGD (reference sequence). The sequenced part of the CDR3 DNA is TGCACCTGCAGTGCAGTTACTGGGGGGGTTCAAGAC. Amino acids: CTCSAVTGGVQD. The whole CDR3 is CTCSAVTGGVQDTQYF.

As concerns this clone: The listed genes are named as in mouse. The CDR3 extends 4 residues past the end of the read, so its final part is completed from the germline J gene. At the DNA level, this CDR3 is encoded by other sequences in the same sample as well. The chain combines TRBV13-1 with TRBJ2-7; possibly TRBD1 for D (6 bases). CDR1 is NSHNY and CDR2 is SYGAGN in the germline V gene. CDR3 length equals 13 residues. V lost 3 bases to trimming and J lost 2 bases, with 9 bases between them. The sequenced CDR3 bases are TGTGCCAGCAGTGCGGGACAACCCTAT. Protein product: CASSAGQPY. The whole CDR3 sequence reads CASSAGQPYEQYF.

Details on this clone: Germline and genes here are mouse. The read finishes 4 residues shy of the CDR3 end, and the germline J gene is used to complete it. Within the sample, other DNA sequences also encode this same CDR3. The rearrangement links TRBV13-1 to TRBJ1-2; tentatively, D is TRBD1 (5 bases). CDR3 length: 15 amino acids. V dropped 3 bases and J dropped 0 bases, with 12 bases sitting between them. The germline V gene has CDR1 NSHNY and CDR2 SYGAGN. The sequenced part of the CDR3 DNA is TGTGCCAGCAGTGCAGGGAGGCCCGCAAACTCC. It specifies CASSAGRPANS. The full CDR3 protein is CASSAGRPANSDYTF.

As to this clone: Each gene name is a mouse one. From the germline J gene comes the end of the CDR3, since the read stops 4 residues before it. V gene TRBV1 combines with J gene TRBJ2-7; D perhaps matches TRBD2 (5 bases). This CDR3 region has 13 residues. Germline V CDR1 and CDR2: NSQYPW, LRSPGD (reference sequence). The CDR3 reads CTCSAEGWDEQYF. Partial CDR3 DNA: TGCACCTGCAGTGCAGAAGGCTGGGAT.

This clone was seen a few times. The germline and genes are mouse ones. The read falls 4 residues short of the CDR3 end, and the missing part is taken from the germline J gene. The chain has TRBV13-1 and TRBJ1-2; D gene unclear. V lost 4 bases and J lost 2, with 3 bases in between. There are 11 residues in the CDR3. Germline loops: CDR1 NSHNY, CDR2 SYGAGN. CDR3 bases read: TGTGCCAGCAGTATGAACTCC. Translation gives CASSMNS. The CDR3, in full, reads CASSMNSDYTF.

This clone has a handful of counts. Mouse gene names apply. The observed sequence ends 4 residues before the CDR3 terminus, with the missing tail filled in from the germline J gene. The rearrangement uses TRBV5 and TRBJ1-1, with D perhaps matching TRBD1 (5 bases). Germline V gene lookup returns CDR1 LGHNA and CDR2 YNLKQL (reference sequence). This CDR3 is built from 14 residues. V lost 4 bases, J lost 0 bases, and 9 bases lay in between. Partial CDR3 DNA: TGTGCCAGCAGCCTACAGGCCTCAAACACA. It yields the protein CASSLQASNT. The CDR3 in full is CASSLQASNTEVFF.

A few counts support this clone. Mouse gene names apply. The read gets to within 4 residues of the CDR3 end, and the germline J gene fills in the rest. This rearrangement joins TRBV13-1 to TRBJ2-2, with 10 bases lining up with TRBD1. The CDR3 has 16 residues. Germline lookup yields CDR1 NSHNY and CDR2 SYGAGN. The V gene end was trimmed by 1 base and the J gene end by 4 bases; junction bases not matched to a gene: 4. This CDR3 is CASSDRRDRGTGQLYF. The sequenced part of the CDR3 DNA is TGTGCCAGCAGTGATAGAAGGGACAGGGGCACCGGG.

This clone was seen more than once but under ten times. Mouse germline and gene names are used. The read comes to an end 4 residues before the CDR3 does, leaving the germline J gene to fill in the end. The chain is built from TRBV19 and TRBJ1-1; D is perhaps TRBD1 (5 bases). There are 14 residues in the CDR3. The V end was cut by 2 bases, the J end by 4 bases, with 12 bases between. The germline V gene has CDR1 FNHDT and CDR2 SITEND (reference sequence). The chain's CDR3 is CASSIREGGTEVFF. CDR3 DNA, as far as it was read: TGTGCCAGCAGTATCAGGGAGGGAGGCACA. Full variable domain (outside the CDR3, taken from reference TRBV19 and TRBJ1-1): GGIITQTPKFLIGQEGQKLTLKCQQNFNHDTMYWYRQDSGKGLRLIYYSITENDLQKGDLSEGYDASREKKSSFSLTVTSAQKNEMAVFLCASSIREGGTEVFFGKGTRLTVV.

Comment on this clone: Mouse names are used for the genes. The sequenced fragment ends 4 residues before the CDR3 boundary, so the rest is inferred from the germline J gene. V is TRBV31 and J is TRBJ2-2; D unresolved. The V end lost 0 bases, the J end lost 0 bases, and 5 bases lay between the germline ends. This CDR3 region has 14 residues. Per the germline V gene, CDR1 is GKSSPN and CDR2 is SITVG. CDR3 region: CAWSLWTNTGQLYF. The CDR3 bases that were read are TGTGCCTGGAGTCTCTGGACAAACACCGGG.

As to this clone: Gene names and germline refer to mouse. Coverage ceases 4 residues before the CDR3 finishes, and the germline J gene fills in the end. In the same sample, other DNA sequences code for this CDR3. The chain joins TRBV13-1 to TRBJ2-2; 10 nucleotides align to TRBD2. The CDR3 covers 16 residues. With 3 bases clipped from V and 1 base from J, the junction kept 3 bases outside the gene matches. Germline CDR1 reads NSHNY; CDR2 reads SYGAGN. CDR3 DNA, as far as it was read: TGTGCCAGCAGTGGTGGGACTGGGGTAAACACCGGG. Translated: CASSGGTGVNTG. The CDR3 in full is CASSGGTGVNTGQLYF.

Comments on this clone: A single base is all that separates this from a far larger clone, so a read error is likely. Genes and germline are mouse. The CDR3 goes on 4 residues after the read ends, and that part is filled in from the germline J gene. The same CDR3 also results from other DNA sequences found in this sample. The chain carries TRBV2 and TRBJ2-1, with D possibly matching TRBD2 (6 bases). Germline assignment: CDR1 LGHNA and CDR2 YSYQKL. CDR3 length: 15 residues. V lost 0 bases to trimming and J lost 1 base, with 7 bases between them. The CDR3 region is CASSQDGGNYAEQFF. The part of the CDR3 DNA that was read is TGTGCCAGCAGCCAAGACGGGGGGAACTATGCT.

This clone was counted only a few times. Each gene name is a mouse one. The read ends 4 residues before the CDR3 terminus; that terminus is restored from the germline J gene. This chain uses TRBV13-2 with TRBJ2-7, with 9 bases that match TRBD2. This CDR3 comprises 14 residues. The germline CDR1 and CDR2 sequences are NNHNN and SYGAGS (reference sequence). The CDR3 bases that were read are TGTGCCAGCGGTAGGGCTGGGGGGGAATAT. It specifies CASGRAGGEY. In full, the CDR3 is CASGRAGGEYEQYF.

This clone showed up just a few times. Gene names and germline refer to mouse. With the read ending 3 residues before the CDR3 end, the germline J gene is used to fill in that end. This sequence joins TRBV1 and TRBJ1-6, with 9 nucleotides matching TRBD1. TRBJ1-6 is an ORF for which the function is uncertain. Germline CDR1 NSQYPW, CDR2 LRSPGD (reference sequence). The CDR3 loop spans 16 amino acids. The trim removed 1 base at V and 2 bases at J, leaving 0 bases unmatched. The sequenced CDR3 bases are TGCACCTGCAGTGCAGGGGACAGGGCCTATAATTCGCCC. Translation: CTCSAGDRAYNSP. The full CDR3 is CTCSAGDRAYNSPLYF.

Concerning this clone: Gene names and germline refer to mouse. The CDR3 end lies 4 residues beyond the end of the read and is filled in from the germline J gene. V and J are TRBV13-2 and TRBJ1-2; TRBD1 is a possible D gene (6 bases). CDR1 is NNHNN, CDR2 SYGAGS, per germline (reference sequence). Trimming shortened V by 5 bases and J by 0 bases, and 14 bases separated the two germline ends. The CDR3 has 15 residues. The sequenced CDR3 bases are TGTGCCAGCGGGCGACCCGGGACAACAAACTCC. Its translation: CASGRPGTTNS. The whole CDR3 region reads CASGRPGTTNSDYTF.

This clone has just a few counts. Germline and genes: mouse. The read halts 4 residues ahead of the CDR3 end, with the missing end drawn from the germline J gene. The chain combines TRBV31 with TRBJ2-1; D perhaps matches TRBD2 (5 bases). The V and J ends lost 1 base and 3 bases respectively, with 13 bases between them. Germline assignment: CDR1 GKSSPN and CDR2 SITVG. This CDR3 has 15 amino acids. The CDR3 protein is CAWSPERWGYAEQFF. The DNA read from the CDR3 is TGTGCCTGGAGTCCGGAGCGGTGGGGCTATGCT.

This clone was seen more than once but under ten times. Mouse names are used for the genes. The read is 3 residues too short to cover the CDR3 end, so that end is filled in from the germline J gene. This rearrangement joins TRBV31 to TRBJ1-6, with a weak D call TRBD1 (5 bases). TRBJ1-6 is an ORF; its function is uncertain. The ends were cut back, 1 base at V and 0 bases at J, with 10 bases in the middle. The CDR3 totals 16 residues. In germline, CDR1 is GKSSPN, CDR2 SITVG. The sequenced part of the CDR3 DNA is TGTGCCTGGAGTCCCGGACAATCTTCCTATAATTCGCCC. Translating it yields CAWSPGQSSYNSP. The CDR3 reads in full as CAWSPGQSSYNSPLYF.

The table lists this clone with a few counts. Genes and germline are mouse. Coverage ceases 4 residues before the CDR3 finishes, and the germline J gene fills in the end. J is TRBJ2-7 and V is TRBV14; no clear D. Germline-derived CDR1 and CDR2 are SGHDT and FRDEAV. The CDR3 runs to 10 residues. With 5 bases removed from V and 3 bases from J, the gap between germline ends came to 3 bases. The DNA read from the CDR3 is TGTGCCAGCAGCCTCTAT. This codes for CASSLY. Given in full, the CDR3 is CASSLYEQYF.

This clone was seen a handful of times. The germline and genes are mouse ones. The read stops 4 residues short of the end of the CDR3; the missing end is completed from the germline J gene. The gene calls are TRBV1 and TRBJ2-5; D unclear. Germline lookup yields CDR1 NSQYPW and CDR2 LRSPGD (reference sequence). V shed 4 bases and J shed 0 bases, with 11 bases lying between them. CDR3 length: 15 residues. CDR3 DNA (partial): TGCACCTGCAGTGTAGACACCTTTAACCAAGAC. Amino acids: CTCSVDTFNQD. The complete CDR3 reads CTCSVDTFNQDTQYF.